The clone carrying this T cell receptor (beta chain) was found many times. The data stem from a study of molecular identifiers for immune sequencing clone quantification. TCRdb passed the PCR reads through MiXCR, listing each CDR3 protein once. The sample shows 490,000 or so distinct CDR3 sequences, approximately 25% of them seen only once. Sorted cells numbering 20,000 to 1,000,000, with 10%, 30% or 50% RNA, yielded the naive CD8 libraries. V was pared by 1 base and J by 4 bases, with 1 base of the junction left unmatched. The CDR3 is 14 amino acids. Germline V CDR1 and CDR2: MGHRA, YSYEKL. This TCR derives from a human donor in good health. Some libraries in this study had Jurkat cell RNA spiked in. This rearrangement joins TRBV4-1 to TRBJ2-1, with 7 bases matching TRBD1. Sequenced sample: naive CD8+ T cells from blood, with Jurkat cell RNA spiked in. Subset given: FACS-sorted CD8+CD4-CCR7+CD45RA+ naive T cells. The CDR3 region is CASSQGQGYNEQFF. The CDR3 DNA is TGCGCCAGCAGCCAAGGACAGGGTTACAATGAGCAGTTCTTC.